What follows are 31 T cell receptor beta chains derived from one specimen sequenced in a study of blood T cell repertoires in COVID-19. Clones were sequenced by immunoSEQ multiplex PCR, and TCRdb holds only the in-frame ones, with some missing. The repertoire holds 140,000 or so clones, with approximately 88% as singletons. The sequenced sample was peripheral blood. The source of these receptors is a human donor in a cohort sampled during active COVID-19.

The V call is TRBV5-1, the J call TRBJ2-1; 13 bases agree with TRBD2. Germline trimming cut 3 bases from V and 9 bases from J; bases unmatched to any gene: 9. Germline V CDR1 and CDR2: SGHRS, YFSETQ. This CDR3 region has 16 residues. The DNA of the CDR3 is TGCGCCAGCAGCTCCTTATCCGGGACTAGCGGGGCTGAGCAGTTCTTC. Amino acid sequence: CASSSLSGTSGAEQFF.

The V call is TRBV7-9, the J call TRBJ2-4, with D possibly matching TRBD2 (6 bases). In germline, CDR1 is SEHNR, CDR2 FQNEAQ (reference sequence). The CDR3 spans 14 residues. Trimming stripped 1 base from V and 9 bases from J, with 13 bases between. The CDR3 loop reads CASSLVAAGGIQYF. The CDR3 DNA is TGTGCCAGCAGCTTAGTGGCAGCCGGGGGCATTCAGTACTTC.

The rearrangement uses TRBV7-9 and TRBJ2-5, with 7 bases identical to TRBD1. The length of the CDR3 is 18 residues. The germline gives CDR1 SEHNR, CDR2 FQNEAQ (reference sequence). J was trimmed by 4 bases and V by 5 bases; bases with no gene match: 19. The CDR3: CASSPRRGQGVGRETQYF. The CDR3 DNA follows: TGTGCCAGCAGCCCTAGAAGGGGGCAGGGAGTAGGGAGAGAGACCCAGTACTTC.

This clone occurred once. In DNA form, the CDR3 reads TGTGCCAGCGTACAAAGTGGGGTATTGCGGGACAGGTCCTACGAGCAGTACGTC. Protein: CASVQSGVLRDRSYEQYV. This chain links TRBV6-4 with TRBJ2-7; 8 positions match TRBD1. This CDR3 has 18 residues. Germline loops: CDR1 MRHNA, CDR2 SNTAGT. V was pared by 8 bases and J by 1 base, with 19 bases of the junction left unmatched.

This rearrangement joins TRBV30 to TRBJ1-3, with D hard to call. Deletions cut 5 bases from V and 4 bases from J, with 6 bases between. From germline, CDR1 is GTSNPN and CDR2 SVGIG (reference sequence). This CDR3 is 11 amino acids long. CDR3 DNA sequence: TGTGCCTGGCAGACAGGAAACACCATATATTTT. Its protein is CAWQTGNTIYF.

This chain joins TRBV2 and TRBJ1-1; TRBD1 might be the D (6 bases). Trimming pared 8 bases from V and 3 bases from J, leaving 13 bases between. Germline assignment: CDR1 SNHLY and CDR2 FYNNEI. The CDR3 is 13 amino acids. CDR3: CASGTDSYTEAFF. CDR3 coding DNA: TGTGCCAGCGGTACGGACAGCTACACTGAAGCTTTCTTT.

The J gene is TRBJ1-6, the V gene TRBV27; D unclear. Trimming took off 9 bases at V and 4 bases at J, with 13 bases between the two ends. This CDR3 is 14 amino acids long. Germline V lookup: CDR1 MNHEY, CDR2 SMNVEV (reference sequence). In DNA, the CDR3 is TGTGCCAGTACCACCCAGAGGTATAATTCACCCCTCCACTTT. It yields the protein CASTTQRYNSPLHF.

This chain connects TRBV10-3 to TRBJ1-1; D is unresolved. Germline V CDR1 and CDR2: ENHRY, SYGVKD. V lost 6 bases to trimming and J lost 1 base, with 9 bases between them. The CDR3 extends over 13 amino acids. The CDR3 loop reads CAIRNGGNTEAFF. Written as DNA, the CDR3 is TGTGCCATCAGGAACGGCGGGAACACTGAAGCTTTCTTT.

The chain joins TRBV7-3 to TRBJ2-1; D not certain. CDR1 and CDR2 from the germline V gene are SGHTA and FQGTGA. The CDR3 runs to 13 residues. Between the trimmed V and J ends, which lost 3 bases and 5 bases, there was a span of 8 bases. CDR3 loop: CASSFNRDNEQFF. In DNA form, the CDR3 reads TGTGCCAGCAGCTTTAATCGCGACAATGAGCAGTTCTTC.

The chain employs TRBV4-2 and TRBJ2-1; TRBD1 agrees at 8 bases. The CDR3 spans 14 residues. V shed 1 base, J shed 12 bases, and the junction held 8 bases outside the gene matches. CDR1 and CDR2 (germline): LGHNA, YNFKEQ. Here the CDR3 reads CASSQGTGSVGQFF. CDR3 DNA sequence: TGTGCCAGCAGCCAAGGGACAGGGTCTGTTGGGCAGTTCTTC.

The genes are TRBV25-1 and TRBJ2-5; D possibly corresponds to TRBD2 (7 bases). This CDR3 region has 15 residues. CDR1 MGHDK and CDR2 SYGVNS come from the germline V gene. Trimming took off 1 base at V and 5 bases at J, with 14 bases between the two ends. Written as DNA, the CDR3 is TGTGCCAGCAGTGAATTTGGGGGAGGGGGGGAGACCCAGTACTTC. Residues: CASSEFGGGGETQYF.

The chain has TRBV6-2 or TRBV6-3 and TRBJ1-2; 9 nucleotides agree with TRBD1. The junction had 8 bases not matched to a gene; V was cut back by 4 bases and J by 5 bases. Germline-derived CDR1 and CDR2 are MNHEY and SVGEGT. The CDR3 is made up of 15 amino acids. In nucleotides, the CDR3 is TGTGCCAGCAGTTCGTGGCCGGGACAGGGTTATGGCTACACCTTC. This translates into CASSSWPGQGYGYTF.

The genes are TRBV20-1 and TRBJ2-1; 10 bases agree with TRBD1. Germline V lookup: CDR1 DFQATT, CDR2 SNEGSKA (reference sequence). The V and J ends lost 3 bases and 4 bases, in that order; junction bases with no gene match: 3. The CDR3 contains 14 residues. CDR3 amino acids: CSASRGQGYNEQFF. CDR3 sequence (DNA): TGCAGTGCTAGTCGGGGACAGGGGTACAATGAGCAGTTCTTC.

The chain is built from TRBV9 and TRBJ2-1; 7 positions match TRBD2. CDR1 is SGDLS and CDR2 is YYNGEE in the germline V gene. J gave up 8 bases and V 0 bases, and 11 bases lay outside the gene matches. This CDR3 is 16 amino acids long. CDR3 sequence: CASSVGWLAARDEQFF. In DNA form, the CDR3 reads TGTGCCAGCAGCGTAGGGTGGCTAGCGGCACGGGATGAGCAGTTCTTC.

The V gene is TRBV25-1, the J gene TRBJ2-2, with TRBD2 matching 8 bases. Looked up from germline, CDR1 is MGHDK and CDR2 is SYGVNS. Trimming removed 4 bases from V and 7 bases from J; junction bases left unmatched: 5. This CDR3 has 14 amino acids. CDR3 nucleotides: TGTGCCAGCAGTGTCCGGGGGGGGAACGGGGAGCTGTTTTTT. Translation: CASSVRGGNGELFF.

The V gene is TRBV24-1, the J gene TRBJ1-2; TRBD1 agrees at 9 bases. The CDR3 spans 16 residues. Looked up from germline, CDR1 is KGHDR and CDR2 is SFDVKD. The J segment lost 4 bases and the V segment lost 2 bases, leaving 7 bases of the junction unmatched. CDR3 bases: TGTGCCACCAGTGATTCCCGACAGGGGGTGGCCTATGGCTACACCTTC. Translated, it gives CATSDSRQGVAYGYTF.

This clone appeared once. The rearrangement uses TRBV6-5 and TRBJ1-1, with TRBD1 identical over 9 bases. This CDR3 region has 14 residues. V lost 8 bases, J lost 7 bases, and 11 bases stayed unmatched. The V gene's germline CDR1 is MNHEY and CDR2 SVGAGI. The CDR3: CASPPGQGLGEAFF. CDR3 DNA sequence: TGTGCCAGCCCCCCGGGACAGGGTCTGGGTGAAGCTTTCTTT.

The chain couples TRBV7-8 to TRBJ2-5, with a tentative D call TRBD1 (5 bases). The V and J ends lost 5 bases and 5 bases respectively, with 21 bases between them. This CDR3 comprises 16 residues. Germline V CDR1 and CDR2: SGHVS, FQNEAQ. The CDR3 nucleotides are TGTGCCAGCAGCCCTTGGGAAGGGGCGTTGAGGGAGACCCAGTACTTC. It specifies CASSPWEGALRETQYF.

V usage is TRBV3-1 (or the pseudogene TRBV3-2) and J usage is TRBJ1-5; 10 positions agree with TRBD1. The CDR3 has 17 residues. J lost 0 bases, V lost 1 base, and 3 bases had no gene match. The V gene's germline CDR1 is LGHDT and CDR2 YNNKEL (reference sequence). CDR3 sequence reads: CASSQGDRGYSNQPQHF. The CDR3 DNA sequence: TGTGCCAGCAGCCAAGGGGACAGGGGTTATAGCAATCAGCCCCAGCATTTT.

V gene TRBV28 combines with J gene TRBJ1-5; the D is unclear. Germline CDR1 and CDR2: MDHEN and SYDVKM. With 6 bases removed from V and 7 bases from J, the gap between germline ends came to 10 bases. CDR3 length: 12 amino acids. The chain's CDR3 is CASRDGEQPQHF. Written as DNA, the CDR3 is TGTGCCAGCAGAGACGGGGAACAGCCCCAGCATTTT.

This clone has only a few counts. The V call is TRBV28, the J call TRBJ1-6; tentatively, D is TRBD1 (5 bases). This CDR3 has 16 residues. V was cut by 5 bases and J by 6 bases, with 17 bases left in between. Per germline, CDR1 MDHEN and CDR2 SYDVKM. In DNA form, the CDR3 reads TGTGCCAGCAGTCCCGCCGGCTGGGGGGGTAATTCACCCCTCCACTTT. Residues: CASSPAGWGGNSPLHF. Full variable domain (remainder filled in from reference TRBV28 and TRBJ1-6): DVKVTQSSRYLVKRTGEKVFLECVQDMDHENMFWYRQDPGLGLRLIYFSYDVKMKEKGDIPEGYSVSREKKERFSLILESASTNQTSMYLCASSPAGWGGNSPLHFGNGTRLTVT.

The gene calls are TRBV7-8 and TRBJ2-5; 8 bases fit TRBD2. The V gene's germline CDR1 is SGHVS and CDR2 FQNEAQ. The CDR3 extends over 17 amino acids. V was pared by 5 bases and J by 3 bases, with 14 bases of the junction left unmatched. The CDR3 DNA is TGTGCCAGCAGCCTCCAAGGACTAGCAGTCCTCGAAGAGACCCAGTACTTC. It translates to CASSLQGLAVLEETQYF.

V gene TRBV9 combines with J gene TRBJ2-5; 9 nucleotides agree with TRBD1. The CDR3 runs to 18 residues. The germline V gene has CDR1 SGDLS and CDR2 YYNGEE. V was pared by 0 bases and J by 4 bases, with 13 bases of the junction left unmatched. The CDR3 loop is CASSVGLDRGRGRETQYF. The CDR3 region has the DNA TGTGCCAGCAGCGTAGGCCTGGACAGGGGAAGAGGTAGAGAGACCCAGTACTTC. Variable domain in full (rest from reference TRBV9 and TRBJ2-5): DSGVTQTPKHLITATGQRVTLRCSPRSGDLSVYWYQQSLDQGLQFLIQYYNGEERAKGNILERFSAQQFPDLHSELNLSSLELGDSALYFCASSVGLDRGRGRETQYFGPGTRLLVL.

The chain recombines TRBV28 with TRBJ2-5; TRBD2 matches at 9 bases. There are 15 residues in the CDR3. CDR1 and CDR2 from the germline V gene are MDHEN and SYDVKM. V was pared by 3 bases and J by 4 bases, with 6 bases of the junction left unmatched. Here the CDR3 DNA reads TGTGCCAGCAGTTTGGCGGGGGGGCGATCAGAGACCCAGTACTTC. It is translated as CASSLAGGRSETQYF.

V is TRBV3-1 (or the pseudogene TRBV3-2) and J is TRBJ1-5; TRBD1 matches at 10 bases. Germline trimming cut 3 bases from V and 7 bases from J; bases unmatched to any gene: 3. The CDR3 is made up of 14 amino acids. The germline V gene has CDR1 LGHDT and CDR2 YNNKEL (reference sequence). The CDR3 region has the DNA TGTGCCAGCAGCCAGGGGACAGGGGACCAGCCCCAGCATTTT. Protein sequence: CASSQGTGDQPQHF.

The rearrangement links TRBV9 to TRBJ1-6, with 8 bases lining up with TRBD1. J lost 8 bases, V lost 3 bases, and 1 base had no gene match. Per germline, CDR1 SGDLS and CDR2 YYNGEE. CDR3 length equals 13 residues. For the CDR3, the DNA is TGTGCCAGCAGCGAGGGACAGGATTCACCCCTCCACTTT. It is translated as CASSEGQDSPLHF. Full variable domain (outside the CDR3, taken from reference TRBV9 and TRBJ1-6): DSGVTQTPKHLITATGQRVTLRCSPRSGDLSVYWYQQSLDQGLQFLIQYYNGEERAKGNILERFSAQQFPDLHSELNLSSLELGDSALYFCASSEGQDSPLHFGNGTRLTVT.

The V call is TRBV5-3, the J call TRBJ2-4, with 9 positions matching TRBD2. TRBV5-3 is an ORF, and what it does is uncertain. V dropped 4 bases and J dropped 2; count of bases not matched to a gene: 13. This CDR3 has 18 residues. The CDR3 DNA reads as TGTGCCAGAAGCCCCCTGATTGCGGGAGGGCCGACCAAAAACATTCAGTACTTC. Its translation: CARSPLIAGGPTKNIQYF.

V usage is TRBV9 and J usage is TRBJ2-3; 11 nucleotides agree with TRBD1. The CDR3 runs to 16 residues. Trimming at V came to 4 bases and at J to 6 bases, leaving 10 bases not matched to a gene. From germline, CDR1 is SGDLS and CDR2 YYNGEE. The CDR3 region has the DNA TGTGCCAGCAGCTCCCGGTCGGGACAGGGGGTTGATACGCAGTATTTT. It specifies CASSSRSGQGVDTQYF.

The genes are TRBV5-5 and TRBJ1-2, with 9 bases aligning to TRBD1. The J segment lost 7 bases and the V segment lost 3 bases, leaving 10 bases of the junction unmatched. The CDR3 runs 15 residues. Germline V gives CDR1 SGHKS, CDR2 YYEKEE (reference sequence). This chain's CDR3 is CASSYIPQGAGGYTF. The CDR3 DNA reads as TGTGCCAGCAGCTATATACCACAGGGGGCTGGTGGCTACACCTTC. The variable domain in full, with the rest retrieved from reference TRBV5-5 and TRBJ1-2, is DAGVTQSPTHLIKTRGQQVTLRCSPISGHKSVSWYQQVLGQGPQFIFQYYEKEERGRGNFPDRFSARQFPNYSSELNVNALLLGDSALYLCASSYIPQGAGGYTFGSGTRLTVV.

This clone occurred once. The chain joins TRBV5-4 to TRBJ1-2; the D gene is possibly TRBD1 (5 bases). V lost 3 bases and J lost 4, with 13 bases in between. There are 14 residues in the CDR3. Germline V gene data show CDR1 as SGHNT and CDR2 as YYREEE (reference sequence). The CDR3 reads CASSSAGGGYGYTF. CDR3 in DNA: TGTGCCAGCAGCTCGGCCGGGGGTGGCTATGGCTACACCTTC.

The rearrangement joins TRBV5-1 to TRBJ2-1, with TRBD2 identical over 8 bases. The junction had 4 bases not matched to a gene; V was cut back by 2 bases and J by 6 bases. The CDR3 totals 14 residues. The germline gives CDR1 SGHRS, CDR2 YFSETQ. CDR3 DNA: TGCGCCAGCAGCTTTGAGCGGGAGTCCAATGAGCAGTTCTTC. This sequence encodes CASSFERESNEQFF. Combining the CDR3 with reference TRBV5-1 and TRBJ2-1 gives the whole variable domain KAGVTQTPRYLIKTRGQQVTLSCSPISGHRSVSWYQQTPGQGLQFLFEYFSETQRNKGNFPGRFSGRQFSNSRSEMNVSTLELGDSALYLCASSFERESNEQFFGPGTRLTVL.